This T cell receptor beta chain was profiled in a study of patients and donors after allogeneic stem cell transplantation. TCRdb re-called the RT-PCR reads through MiXCR, storing one row per CDR3 protein. The data show some 880,000 distinct CDR3 sequences, approximately 19% seen once. J was trimmed by 3 bases and V by 3 bases; bases with no gene match: 11. The germline V gene has CDR1 SGHDN and CDR2 FVKESK. The CDR3 extends over 17 amino acids. The origin of this receptor is a human donor who was either an allogeneic HSCT recipient or a stem cell or donor lymphocyte infusion donor (not recorded which). It is not recorded whose cells these are; they may come from a transplant donor. Sequencing was done on a sample of blood, either unsorted or a sorted T cell fraction (not recorded which). This chain joins TRBV14 and TRBJ2-3; TRBD2 aligns across 8 bases. The CDR3 DNA reads as TGTGCCAGCAGCCAGTTGGGTCGTCGCGGGAGGACAGATACGCAGTATTTT. Amino acids: CASSQLGRRGRTDTQYF.